This TCR beta chain is from a study of T cell clones after liver transplantation (dated by TCRdb to about 2019). Regarding the complete study: Samples were obtained from ITN030ST, a randomized trial in which withdrawal of immunosuppression was attempted within 2 years of liver transplantation. Donor-reactive T cell clones were identified by TCRbeta sequencing after a pre-transplant mixed lymphocyte reaction and then tracked in post-transplant blood. Third party-reactive TCRbeta sequences from pre-transplant MLRs were also identified as an antigen-independent comparator for donor-reactive sequences. Of the eight recipients, three were HCV-positive, while the remaining recipients had been transplanted for non-autoimmune, non-viral indications. Subjects received no induction therapy and standard immunosuppression until randomization at 12-24 months post-transplant. Tolerance meant complete immunosuppression withdrawal for at least one year without liver enzymes rising beyond twice the upper limit of normal. Blood samples were collected pre-transplant, then pre-randomization ahead of withdrawal, and finally post-randomization once withdrawal had either been completed or failed. A cohort of 8 liver transplant recipients was studied, of whom 3 were classified as tolerant and 5 as non-tolerant.

High-throughput TCRbeta CDR3 sequencing of frozen genomic DNA was performed by immunoSEQ, including PCR amplification, mapping, bias correction and internal controls. On the study's bioinformatics: Only productive rearrangements were retained, with each unique TCRbeta sequence defined by its CDR3 nucleotide sequence together with its V and J gene. Donor-reactive sequences required at least 5-fold expansion in CFSE-low cells versus unstimulated pre-transplant cells and at least 0.01% frequency. Minimum frequency thresholds were set for each subject on the basis of the unstimulated sample with the lowest template count, so that a detection power of at least 90% was ensured. Jensen-Shannon divergence between the top 1000 TCRbeta sequences after and before transplant was used to measure repertoire turnover. Changes in detection of donor-reactive sequences were tested with two-sided Fisher's exact tests. In its TCRdb copy, this immuneACCESS table keeps in-frame sequences only and misses some clones. Where compared with another copy, unresolved V genes explain less than half of these, and the others have no known cause. That table is the source of V, J and clone size, and D and trimming were worked out from the DNA. For this sample there are 99,000 or so clones; approximately 78% appear just once. About 1% of the sample rests with the top ten.

Interpreted using the paper, the time point label stands for: pre-transplant. Unstimulated PBMCs, after thawing, were stained for CD3, CD4 and CD8 and then FACS-sorted into CD3+CD4+ and CD3+CD8+ populations. All 8 studied subjects were randomized to withdrawal of immunosuppression. The Qiagen DNeasy Blood and Tissue Kit was used to isolate genomic DNA. Results the study describes overall, beyond this receptor: Because allograft tissue specimens were not available, migration of donor-reactive T cells into the graft, rather than deletion, may have occurred. Donor-reactive sequences decreased more than third party-reactive sequences, which suggests partial antigen-specific deletion that was not related to withdrawal success. Low numbers of available donor cells limited the measurable donor-reactive repertoire in a couple of subjects. When repertoire turnover was taken into account, detection of donor-reactive sequences was significantly reduced in 7 of 8 subjects for CD4 and in 8 of 8 subjects for CD8. Circulating donor-reactive CD4 TCRbeta sequences fell significantly post-transplant in 5 of 8 subjects, irrespective of tolerance or HCV status. The conclusions were preliminary, being limited by small, heterogeneous patient numbers and by non-standardized post-transplant time points.

On this clone itself: Its antigen target is currently unknown. No base quality values were provided; no much bigger clone lies one nucleotide off.

The sequences come from CD4+ T cells from blood, collected before liver transplant. This sequence originates from a human donor who received a liver transplant.

The encoded CDR3 is CASSGGLAGSSTDTQYF. The bases read TGTGCCAGCAGCGGGGGACTAGCGGGGTCTAGCACAGATACGCAGTATTTT. The rearrangement joined TRBV7-6 to TRBJ2-3; 13 nucleotides in the junction match TRBD2. From the germline V gene, CDR1 is SGHVS and CDR2 is FNYEAQ. From V the trimming removes 5 bases and from J it removes 0 bases, while the gene matches leave 5 bases of the junction unaccounted for. The CDR3 sequence holds 17 residues, the cysteine and phenylalanine included. The sequence is cut down to CDR3 DNA, 51 bases in frame from base 1.